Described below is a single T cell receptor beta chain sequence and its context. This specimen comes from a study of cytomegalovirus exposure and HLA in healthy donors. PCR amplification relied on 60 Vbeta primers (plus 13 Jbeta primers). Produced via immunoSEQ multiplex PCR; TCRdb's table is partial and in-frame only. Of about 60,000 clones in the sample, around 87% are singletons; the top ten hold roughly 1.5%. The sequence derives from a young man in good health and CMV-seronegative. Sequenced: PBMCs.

CDR3 sequence reads: CASRTGTEAFF. The CDR3 nucleotides are TGTGCCAGCAGGACAGGCACTGAAGCTTTCTTT. J is TRBJ1-1 and V is TRBV28; a weak D match, TRBD1 (6 bases). Germline loops: CDR1 MDHEN, CDR2 SYDVKM. The V end was cut by 6 bases, the J end by 4 bases, with 6 bases between. The CDR3 sequence is 11 residues long.